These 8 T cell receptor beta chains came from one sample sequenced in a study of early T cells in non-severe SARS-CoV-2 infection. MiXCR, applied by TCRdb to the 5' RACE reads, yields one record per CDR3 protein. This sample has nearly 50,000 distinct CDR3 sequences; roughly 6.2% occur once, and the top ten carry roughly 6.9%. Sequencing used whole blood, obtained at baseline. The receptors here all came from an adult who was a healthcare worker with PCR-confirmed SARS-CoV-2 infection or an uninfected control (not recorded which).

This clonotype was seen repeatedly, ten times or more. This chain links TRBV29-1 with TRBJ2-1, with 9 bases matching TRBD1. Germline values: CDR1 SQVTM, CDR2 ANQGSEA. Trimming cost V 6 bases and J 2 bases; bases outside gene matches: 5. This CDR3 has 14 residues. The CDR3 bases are TGCAGCGTGGACAGGGGTCCCCCCTACAATGAGCAGTTCTTC. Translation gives CSVDRGPPYNEQFF.

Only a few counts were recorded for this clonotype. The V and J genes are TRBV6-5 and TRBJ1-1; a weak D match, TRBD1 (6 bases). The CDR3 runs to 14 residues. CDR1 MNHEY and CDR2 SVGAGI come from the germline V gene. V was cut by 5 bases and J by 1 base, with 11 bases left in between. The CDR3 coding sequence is TGTGCCAGCAGTCCGAGGGGGGGGAACACTGAAGCTTTCTTT. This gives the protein CASSPRGGNTEAFF.

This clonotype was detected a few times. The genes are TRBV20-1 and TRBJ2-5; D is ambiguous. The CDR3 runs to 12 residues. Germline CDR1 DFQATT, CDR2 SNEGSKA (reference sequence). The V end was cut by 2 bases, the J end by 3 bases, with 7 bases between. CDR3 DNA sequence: TGCAGTGCTAGACGGAAGGAAGAGACCCAGTACTTC. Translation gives CSARRKEETQYF.

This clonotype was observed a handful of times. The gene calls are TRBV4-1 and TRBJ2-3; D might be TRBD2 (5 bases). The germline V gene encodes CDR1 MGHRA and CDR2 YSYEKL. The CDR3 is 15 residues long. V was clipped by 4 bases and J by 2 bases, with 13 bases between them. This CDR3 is CASSPPGSDTDTQYF. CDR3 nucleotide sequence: TGCGCCAGCAGCCCTCCGGGGTCAGACACAGATACGCAGTATTTT.

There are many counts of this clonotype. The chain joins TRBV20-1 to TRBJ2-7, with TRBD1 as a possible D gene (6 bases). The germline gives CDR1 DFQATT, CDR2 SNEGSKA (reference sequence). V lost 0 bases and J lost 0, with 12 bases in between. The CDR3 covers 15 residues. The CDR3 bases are TGCAGTGCTAGAGACGGACAGTTCACCTCCTACGAGCAGTACTTC. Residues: CSARDGQFTSYEQYF.

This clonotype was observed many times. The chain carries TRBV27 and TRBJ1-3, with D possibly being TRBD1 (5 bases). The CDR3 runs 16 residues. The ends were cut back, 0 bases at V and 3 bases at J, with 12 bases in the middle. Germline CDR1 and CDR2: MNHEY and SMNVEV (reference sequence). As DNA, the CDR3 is TGTGCCAGCAGTTTATCGGCAGGGTGGAATGGAAACACCATATATTTT. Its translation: CASSLSAGWNGNTIYF.

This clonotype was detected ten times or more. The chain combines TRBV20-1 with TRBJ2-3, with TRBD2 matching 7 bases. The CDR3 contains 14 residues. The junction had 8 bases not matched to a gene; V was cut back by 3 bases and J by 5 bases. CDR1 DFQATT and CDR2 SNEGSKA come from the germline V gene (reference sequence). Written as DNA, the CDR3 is TGCAGTGCTAGTTACGCGGGAGTTGAAGATACGCAGTATTTT. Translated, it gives CSASYAGVEDTQYF.

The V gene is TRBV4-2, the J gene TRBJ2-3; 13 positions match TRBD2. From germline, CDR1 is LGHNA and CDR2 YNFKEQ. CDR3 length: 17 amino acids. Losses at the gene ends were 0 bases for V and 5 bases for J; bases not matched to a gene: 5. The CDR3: CASSQDVRLAGGDTQYF. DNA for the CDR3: TGTGCCAGCAGCCAAGATGTACGACTAGCGGGAGGAGATACGCAGTATTTT.